The source of this T cell receptor beta chain is a study of T-cell memory formation after mild COVID-19. Study-wide context: Clusters of TCRs were largely donor specific. Study-wide points: Clones that shrank (day 15 to 85) were balanced CD4/CD8, whereas later expanders leaned CD4+.

As concerns this clonotype: The antigen is not known. One end of the junction varies from germline; a read error may be responsible.

5'RACE with constant-segment primers built TCRalpha and TCRbeta cDNA libraries with UMIs. Via MiXCR, TCRdb re-called the 5' RACE reads, giving one row per CDR3 protein. The data contain 400,000 to 500,000 distinct CDR3 sequences, more than 20% of them singletons. The sample consisted of PBMCs or a T cell subset sorted from them (not recorded which). This clonotype was obtained from an adult woman who had mild COVID-19 (a few samples of this study predate the infection). Cell type and time point are not known.

The CDR3 is CSSSPTGDYGYTF. CDR3 DNA sequence: TGTTCCAGCTCGCCCACTGGCGACTATGGCTACACCTTC. The rearrangement links TRBV18 to TRBJ1-2; no reliable D call. Germline V gene data show CDR1 as KGHSH and CDR2 as LQKENI. This CDR3 contains 13 residues.